The TCR beta chain described here comes from a study of T-cell memory formation after mild COVID-19 (dated by TCRdb to the early 2020s). In terms of the full investigation: Most TCR sequence clusters were specific to one of the two donors. T-cell clones expanding and contracting after mild COVID-19 in two donors were tracked by longitudinal TCRalpha and TCRbeta repertoire sequencing. Two young, previously healthy adult volunteers made up the cohort, one male and one female. Study-level results and caveats: Contracting CD4+ clones turned up mainly in the CM and EM memory subsets, whereas EMRA was where CD8+ clones were enriched. Whether the second-wave clones peaking on day 37 were SARS-CoV-2 specific was not confirmed. Only two mild cases were covered in the study, and larger cohorts including severe cases with pre-infection samples were considered necessary. The detection of some responding clones in pre-infection memory suggests that pre-existing cross-reactive memory T cells joined the SARS-CoV-2 response. Clones contracting from day 15 to 85 had balanced CD4/CD8 phenotypes, while a second wave expanding from day 15 to 37 was biased towards CD4+.

V is reduced by 2 bases and J by 0 bases, leaving a spacing of 5 bases between them. CDR1 and CDR2 were assigned from the germline V gene (reference sequence) as LNHNV and YYDKDF. Its CDR3 holds 14 amino acids, cysteine through phenylalanine. Kept here is only the CDR3 DNA, which spans 42 bases and is read in frame from base 1. PBMCs were isolated by Ficoll-Paque density gradient centrifugation. This clonotype was observed a handful of times. Its antigen remains undetermined. Within one base of it there is no much larger clone, and no base qualities were kept. The instrument was an Illumina NovaSeq 6000. cDNA libraries for TCRalpha and TCRbeta were prepared by 5'RACE using constant-segment primers, with sample barcodes and unique molecular identifiers added. Trizol reagent was used to extract RNA from every sample. Library amplification was performed in two PCR steps, and a second sample barcode and Illumina TruSeq adapters were introduced in the second step. Sequencing of the libraries was done on an Illumina NovaSeq, producing 2 x 150 bp paired-end reads. Per the original workflow: The reads were demultiplexed and collapsed into UMI-guided consensus sequences using migec v1.2.7. Using mixcr v2.1.11, UMI consensuses were aligned to TRA and TRB V and J templates and then assembled into clonotypes. A clonotype was counted as expanded or contracted only if both edgeR and NoisET called the change significant, with noise models trained on biological replicates. For edgeR calls, a false discovery rate-adjusted p below 0.01 and a log2 fold-change threshold of 1 were applied. PCA with hierarchical clustering of max-normalized trajectories of the 1000 most abundant clonotypes was used as exploratory dynamics analysis. Each responding clone was given a CD4 or CD8 phenotype based on the CD4+ and CD8+ repertoires, which had been sequenced separately. TCRdb applied fastp at Q25 and MiXCR to the public reads, then kept only in-frame beta chains. A single entry per CDR3 protein holds the most common genes and DNA from its merged rows. TCRdb, not the authors, supplied the V and J calls. Here the sample has roughly 130,000 distinct CDR3 sequences; approximately 16% occur a single time. Together, the top ten hold around 13% of the sample.

This clonotype was obtained from an adult woman who had mild COVID-19 (a few samples of this study predate the infection). The sample titles of this study are shuffled in the database, so cell type and time point are left out; the donor was told from shared clones. Sequencing was done on a sample of PBMCs or a T cell subset sorted from them (not recorded which). Here the chain combines TRBV15 and TRBJ1-5; no D gene is confidently identified. The DNA sequence reads TGTGCCACCAGCAGATCTTATAGCAATCAGCCCCAGCATTTT. It codes for CATSRSYSNQPQHF.